The 12 T cell receptor beta chains below come from one sample, sequenced in a study of T cells in localized non-small cell lung cancer. Repertoires were generated with immunoSEQ multiplex PCR, while TCRdb's copy carries only in-frame clones and drops some. The profile shows approximately 46,000 clones, about four fifths of them singletons. This specimen consisted of peripheral blood mononuclear cells, obtained before any cancer treatment. These receptors all stem from a man aged 35 to 70 with stage III lung adenocarcinoma.

V usage is TRBV19 and J usage is TRBJ1-5; no definite D call. The V gene's germline CDR1 is LNHDA and CDR2 SQIVND (reference sequence). V was shortened by 1 base and J by 4 bases, with 11 bases between the two germline ends. This CDR3 has 15 residues. The CDR3 protein is CASSIGGVGNQPQHF. The CDR3 nucleotides read TGTGCCAGTAGTATAGGGGGAGTTGGTAATCAGCCCCAGCATTTT.

The chain couples TRBV18 to TRBJ2-3; D call uncertain. CDR1 KGHSH and CDR2 LQKENI come from the germline V gene. This CDR3 is built from 14 residues. Trimming shortened V by 3 bases and J by 2 bases, and 9 bases separated the two germline ends. CDR3 in amino acids: CASSPSTNTDTQYF. In DNA form, the CDR3 reads TGTGCCAGCTCACCCTCGACAAACACAGATACGCAGTATTTT.

The chain couples TRBV6-1 to TRBJ2-7, with D perhaps matching TRBD2 (6 bases). The CDR3 has 13 amino acids. Looked up from germline, CDR1 is MNHNS and CDR2 is SASEGT. V was clipped by 7 bases and J by 9 bases, with 19 bases between them. This CDR3 reads CASTGTGVLGQYF. Here the CDR3 DNA reads TGTGCCAGCACCGGCACGGGGGTCCTTGGGCAGTACTTC.

The J gene is TRBJ2-7, the V gene TRBV5-8; D not resolved. Trimming left V 5 bases short and J 0 bases short, with 15 bases between. The germline gives CDR1 SGHTS, CDR2 YDEGEE. This CDR3 contains 15 residues. CDR3 DNA sequence: TGTGCCAGCAGACCGAACCGGTTTAGCTCCTACGAGCAGTACTTC. Translation gives CASRPNRFSSYEQYF.

The sample holds one count of this clone. The genes are TRBV6-1 and TRBJ1-1; D perhaps matches TRBD1 (6 bases). In germline, CDR1 is MNHNS, CDR2 SASEGT. CDR3 length: 12 amino acids. The V and J ends lost 6 bases and 5 bases respectively, with 10 bases between them. The DNA for the CDR3 is TGTGCCAGCAGCCGAGGGGGAACTGAAGCTTTCTTT. Translating it yields CASSRGGTEAFF.

The chain carries TRBV7-9 and TRBJ2-1; D may be TRBD2 (6 bases). Germline V gives CDR1 SEHNR, CDR2 FQNEAQ (reference sequence). The V gene lost 5 bases and the J gene lost 8 bases, with 28 bases spanning the gap. The CDR3 extends over 18 amino acids. For the CDR3, the DNA is TGTGCCAGCAGCCCCCGGGGACTTCGACAGAGCAGTGCGGATGAGCAGTTCTTC. As protein: CASSPRGLRQSSADEQFF.

The genes are TRBV27 and TRBJ2-7; no definite D call. Germline CDR1 reads MNHEY; CDR2 reads SMNVEV (reference sequence). Trimming pared 3 bases from V and 2 bases from J, leaving 8 bases between. The CDR3 length is 13 residues. The CDR3 sequence: CASSLSVTYEQYF. The CDR3 region has the DNA TGTGCCAGCAGTTTGTCCGTAACCTACGAGCAGTACTTC.

This clone showed up just once. This chain joins TRBV5-1 and TRBJ2-1, with D perhaps TRBD1 (6 bases). CDR3 size: 15 residues. The V and J ends lost 6 bases and 7 bases respectively, with 20 bases between them. Germline CDR1 and CDR2: SGHRS and YFSETQ. In DNA form, the CDR3 reads TGCGCCAGCAAAGAGGGGGATCTCTCTTCTAATGAGCAGTTCTTC. Protein product: CASKEGDLSSNEQFF.

V gene TRBV5-1 combines with J gene TRBJ2-1, with 8 bases identical to TRBD1. From germline, CDR1 is SGHRS and CDR2 YFSETQ. With 2 bases clipped from V and 4 bases from J, the junction kept 5 bases outside the gene matches. The length of the CDR3 is 15 residues. CDR3 amino acids: CASSLLDRDYNEQFF. As DNA, the CDR3 is TGCGCCAGCAGCTTATTGGACAGGGATTACAATGAGCAGTTCTTC.

The V and J genes are TRBV6-5 and TRBJ2-2, with D tentatively TRBD1 (6 bases). The V gene's germline CDR1 is MNHEY and CDR2 SVGAGI. Between the trimmed V and J ends, which lost 4 bases and 6 bases, there was a span of 15 bases. The CDR3 spans 15 residues. CDR3 DNA sequence: TGTGCCAGCAGTTCCAAAGTAACAGGGTCCGGGGAGCTGTTTTTT. Translation gives CASSSKVTGSGELFF.

The chain is built from TRBV6-5 and TRBJ2-4; possible D gene TRBD1, 6 bases. V lost 0 bases and J 9 bases, leaving 15 bases between the germline ends. Germline CDR1 and CDR2: MNHEY and SVGAGI. This CDR3 spans 15 amino acids. In DNA, the CDR3 is TGTGCCAGCAGTTACTCTTGGACTCAAGGGGGCATTCAGTACTTC. Translated: CASSYSWTQGGIQYF.

J is TRBJ2-3 and V is TRBV6-5; D is undetermined. V lost 2 bases, J lost 6 bases, and 9 bases lay in between. Per the germline V gene, CDR1 is MNHEY and CDR2 is SVGAGI. There are 13 residues in the CDR3. The DNA of the CDR3 is TGTGCCAGCAGTTACCCGGGTTCGGATACGCAGTATTTT. The encoded protein is CASSYPGSDTQYF.